These 32 T cell receptor beta chains were all obtained from the same sample, sequenced in a study of blood T cell repertoires in COVID-19. Method: immunoSEQ multiplex PCR; TCRdb's copy keeps in-frame clones and lacks some. The table lists around 26,000 clones, more than 70% of them singletons. The sequenced sample was peripheral blood. Receptor source: a human donor in a cohort sampled during active COVID-19.

This chain links TRBV6-2 or TRBV6-3 with TRBJ1-6; D possibly corresponds to TRBD1 (6 bases). This CDR3 contains 20 residues. Trimming took off 2 bases at V and 0 bases at J, with 20 bases between the two ends. Germline loops: CDR1 MNHEY, CDR2 SVGEGT. CDR3 protein: CASSYPTGQPASSYNSPLHF. The CDR3 nucleotides read TGTGCCAGCAGTTACCCGACAGGCCAGCCAGCAAGCTCCTATAATTCACCCCTCCACTTT.

The chain joins TRBV4-3 to TRBJ2-7, with D unresolved. The CDR3 is 14 amino acids. Germline lookup yields CDR1 LGHNA and CDR2 YSLEER. The V end lost 1 base, the J end lost 3 bases, and 10 bases lay between the germline ends. CDR3 in DNA: TGCGCCAGCAGCCAAGGGGCAGTGAGCTACGAGCAGTACTTC. As protein: CASSQGAVSYEQYF.

The V call is TRBV5-4, the J call TRBJ2-7; 7 bases map to TRBD1. The CDR3 has 14 residues. Germline CDR1 and CDR2: SGHNT and YYREEE (reference sequence). V trimming: 2 bases; J trimming: 2 bases; junction bases outside the gene matches: 4. CDR3 residues: CASSFGQETYEQYF. The CDR3, as DNA: TGTGCCAGCAGCTTTGGACAGGAAACCTACGAGCAGTACTTC.

This clone was counted a single time. The CDR3 DNA reads TGTGCCAGCAGTCGACAAGAGGGCTACACCTTC. This codes for CASSRQEGYTF. The J gene is TRBJ1-2, the V gene TRBV6-2 or TRBV6-3; D gene uncertain. This CDR3 is 11 amino acids long. From germline, CDR1 is MNHEY and CDR2 SVGEGT. Deletions cut 5 bases from V and 8 bases from J, with 9 bases between.

The chain joins TRBV7-2 to TRBJ1-1, with D possibly being TRBD1 (5 bases). The V gene's germline CDR1 is SGHTA and CDR2 FQGNSA. This CDR3 comprises 12 residues. V lost 8 bases to trimming and J lost 1 base, with 8 bases between them. The CDR3 loop reads CASSQGNTEAFF. The CDR3 DNA is TGTGCCAGCTCCCAGGGGAACACTGAAGCTTTCTTT. Supplemented by reference TRBV7-2 and TRBJ1-1, the full variable domain reads GAGVSQSPSNKVTEKGKDVELRCDPISGHTALYWYRQSLGQGLEFLIYFQGNSAPDKSGLPSDRFSAERTGGSVSTLTIQRTQQEDSAVYLCASSQGNTEAFFGQGTRLTVV.

The chain combines TRBV19 with TRBJ2-3, with TRBD2 matching over 14 bases. Germline loops: CDR1 LNHDA, CDR2 SQIVND (reference sequence). The CDR3 runs to 16 residues. The junction had 5 bases not matched to a gene; V was cut back by 6 bases and J by 3 bases. In DNA, the CDR3 is TGTGCCAGTAGCCGTCGGACTAGCGGGGGGACAGATACGCAGTATTTT. Protein: CASSRRTSGGTDTQYF.

The chain employs TRBV14 and TRBJ1-5, with D possibly TRBD1 on 5 matching bases. The germline V and J ends were trimmed by 0 bases and 6 bases, with 15 bases remaining between them. The germline V gene has CDR1 SGHDN and CDR2 FVKESK. The length of the CDR3 is 16 residues. The CDR3 protein is CASSQDQEGAGQPQHF. CDR3 sequence (DNA): TGTGCCAGCAGCCAAGATCAGGAAGGGGCCGGTCAGCCCCAGCATTTT.

This clone has a handful of counts. The genes are TRBV11-2 and TRBJ1-2, with 8 nucleotides matching TRBD1. CDR3 length: 14 amino acids. Germline lookup yields CDR1 SGHAT and CDR2 FQNNGV. V was clipped by 7 bases and J by 4 bases; unmatched bases: 8. The CDR3 DNA follows: TGTGCCAGCATCCGGACAGGGACTTCCTATGGCTACACCTTC. This sequence encodes CASIRTGTSYGYTF.

The chain is built from TRBV6-5 and TRBJ1-2; 7 nucleotides agree with TRBD1. The germline CDR1 and CDR2 sequences are MNHEY and SVGAGI. The CDR3 is 13 amino acids. V gave up 6 bases and J gave up 6 bases; unmatched junction bases: 7. In nucleotides, the CDR3 is TGTGCCAGCAGACGGACAGGTGGGAATGGCTACACCTTC. Protein product: CASRRTGGNGYTF.

This chain joins TRBV6-5 and TRBJ1-5, with TRBD1 matching 8 bases. V lost 6 bases to trimming and J lost 7 bases; unmatched junction nucleotides: 5. The CDR3 is made up of 13 amino acids. Germline V gene data show CDR1 as MNHEY and CDR2 as SVGAGI. The CDR3 spells CASSDDRGQPQHF. CDR3 nucleotide sequence: TGTGCCAGCAGCGACGACAGGGGACAGCCCCAGCATTTT.

The chain combines TRBV12-3 or TRBV12-4 with TRBJ2-2; no firm D call. The CDR3 sequence is 13 residues long. The V end lost 1 base, the J end lost 7 bases, and 7 bases lay between the germline ends. The CDR3 nucleotides read TGTGCCAGCAGTTTAGTCGTCCGCGGGGAGCTGTTTTTT. It yields the protein CASSLVVRGELFF.

This chain links TRBV28 with TRBJ1-1; 10 nucleotides line up with TRBD1. The length of the CDR3 is 17 residues. Germline CDR1 and CDR2: MDHEN and SYDVKM. With V trimmed by 10 bases and J by 10 bases, 24 bases remained unmatched. In DNA form, the CDR3 reads TGTGCCACCCCCGACAGGGGGCTAAAGGGAGTGGGGAGGGGAGCTTTCTTT. Its translation is CATPDRGLKGVGRGAFF.

The chain combines TRBV20-1 with TRBJ2-7; no clear D. The germline V gene has CDR1 DFQATT and CDR2 SNEGSKA (reference sequence). There are 14 residues in the CDR3. CDR3 DNA sequence: TGCAGCGTTAGTGAGGCAGGAACTTCTTACGAGCAGTACTTC. It translates to CSVSEAGTSYEQYF.

The table lists this clone with a count of one. The chain recombines TRBV7-6 with TRBJ2-2, with TRBD1 matching 7 bases. Trimming cost V 2 bases and J 0 bases; bases outside gene matches: 6. CDR3 size: 17 residues. Germline loops: CDR1 SGHVS, CDR2 FNYEAQ. CDR3 nucleotides: TGTGCCAGCAGCTTACCAATCGACAGGGCGAACACCGGGGAGCTGTTTTTT. This translates into CASSLPIDRANTGELFF. Supplemented by reference TRBV7-6 and TRBJ2-2, the full variable domain reads GAGVSQSPRYKVTKRGQDVALRCDPISGHVSLYWYRQALGQGPEFLTYFNYEAQQDKSGLPNDRFSAERPEGSISTLTIQRTEQRDSAMYRCASSLPIDRANTGELFFGEGSRLTVL.

The chain carries TRBV11-3 and TRBJ2-1; D might be TRBD1 (5 bases). The germline V and J ends were trimmed by 3 bases and 5 bases, with 8 bases remaining between them. The CDR3 spans 13 residues. Germline V lookup: CDR1 SGHNT, CDR2 YENEEA. CDR3 nucleotides: TGTGCCAGCAGCTTGCGGACACACAATGAGCAGTTCTTC. It specifies CASSLRTHNEQFF. Looking up the rest from reference TRBV11-3 and TRBJ2-1 gives the full variable domain: EAGVVQSPRYKIIEKKQPVAFWCNPISGHNTLYWYLQNLGQGPELLIRYENEEAVDDSQLPKDRFSAERLKGVDSTLKIQPAELGDSAVYLCASSLRTHNEQFFGPGTRLTVL.

The gene calls are TRBV28 and TRBJ1-1; 9 bases are a match to TRBD1. V dropped 6 bases and J dropped 1; count of bases not matched to a gene: 0. CDR1 MDHEN and CDR2 SYDVKM come from the germline V gene. The CDR3 covers 13 residues. The chain's CDR3 is CASRTGGNTEAFF. CDR3 nucleotides: TGTGCCAGCAGGACAGGGGGGAACACTGAAGCTTTCTTT.

Concerning this clone itself: Just one base apart from a much larger clone, this may be a read error. Other DNA sequences within the sample encode an identical CDR3. V and J are TRBV7-2 and TRBJ1-5; 9 bases are a match to TRBD1. The V segment lost 5 bases and the J segment 4 bases; nucleotides outside the gene matches: 3. This CDR3 contains 14 residues. CDR1 SGHTA and CDR2 FQGNSA come from the germline V gene. As DNA, the CDR3 is TGTGCCAGCAGCCCAGGACAGGGGAATCAGCCCCAGCATTTT. Protein: CASSPGQGNQPQHF.

This sequence joins TRBV19 and TRBJ1-1; 9 positions agree with TRBD1. J gave up 1 base and V 5 bases, and 5 bases lay outside the gene matches. In germline, CDR1 is LNHDA, CDR2 SQIVND (reference sequence). The CDR3 has 15 residues. CDR3 nucleotides: TGTGCCAGTAGTTCACAGGGGGCCGGGAACACTGAAGCTTTCTTT. Its protein product is CASSSQGAGNTEAFF.

The chain recombines TRBV27 with TRBJ2-7; D call uncertain. The germline gives CDR1 MNHEY, CDR2 SMNVEV (reference sequence). Trimming removed 6 bases at V and 4 bases at J, with 16 bases between. The CDR3 has 14 amino acids. CDR3 DNA: TGTGCCAGCAGGCCGACAACCGTTGATTACGAGCAGTACTTC. It specifies CASRPTTVDYEQYF.

The J gene is TRBJ1-1, the V gene TRBV7-2; TRBD1 matches at 10 bases. J lost 1 base, V lost 5 bases, and 4 bases had no gene match. The CDR3 is made up of 15 amino acids. From germline, CDR1 is SGHTA and CDR2 FQGNSA. The CDR3 bases are TGTGCCAGCAGCGCCCGACAGGGGGCGAACACTGAAGCTTTCTTT. It translates to CASSARQGANTEAFF. The variable domain in full, with the rest retrieved from reference TRBV7-2 and TRBJ1-1, is GAGVSQSPSNKVTEKGKDVELRCDPISGHTALYWYRQSLGQGLEFLIYFQGNSAPDKSGLPSDRFSAERTGGSVSTLTIQRTQQEDSAVYLCASSARQGANTEAFFGQGTRLTVV.

The chain joins TRBV6-2 or TRBV6-3 to TRBJ2-5; 12 bases are a match to TRBD1. This CDR3 contains 19 residues. The germline gives CDR1 MNHEY, CDR2 SVGEGT. V shed 2 bases, J shed 5 bases, and the junction held 15 bases outside the gene matches. The CDR3 spells CASSYGTTPGQGARETQYF. The CDR3 DNA reads TGTGCCAGCAGTTACGGTACAACTCCGGGACAGGGGGCTAGGGAGACCCAGTACTTC.

A few counts support this clone. The chain joins TRBV30 to TRBJ2-7; 10 positions agree with TRBD2. The CDR3 runs 14 residues. The germline gives CDR1 GTSNPN, CDR2 SVGIG (reference sequence). V shed 5 bases, J shed 2 bases, and the junction held 6 bases outside the gene matches. The CDR3 loop is CAWSISGRPYEQYF. CDR3 nucleotide sequence: TGTGCCTGGTCCATTAGCGGGAGGCCCTACGAGCAGTACTTC.

The rearrangement uses TRBV6-5 and TRBJ1-4; D not certain. Trimming stripped 7 bases from V and 8 bases from J, with 14 bases between. Germline V gives CDR1 MNHEY, CDR2 SVGAGI. The CDR3 is 13 amino acids. The CDR3 DNA reads as TGTGCCAGCACCCAATCAATCGGGGAAAAACTGTTTTTT. Residues: CASTQSIGEKLFF.

The rearrangement joins TRBV7-2 to TRBJ1-1; D ambiguous. Germline CDR1 and CDR2: SGHTA and FQGNSA. The CDR3 spans 16 residues. V lost 5 bases and J lost 5, with 21 bases in between. The CDR3 region is CASSPTTVEGGTEAFF. CDR3 nucleotide sequence: TGTGCCAGCAGCCCAACGACGGTAGAGGGAGGTACTGAAGCTTTCTTT.

The chain couples TRBV19 to TRBJ1-6; the D is unclear. The germline gives CDR1 LNHDA, CDR2 SQIVND (reference sequence). V was cut by 8 bases and J by 9 bases, with 14 bases left in between. The CDR3 spans 13 residues. CDR3 region: CASAPGSRSPLHF. In nucleotides, the CDR3 is TGTGCCAGTGCTCCGGGAAGTCGTTCACCCCTCCACTTT.

The chain uses TRBV7-9 and TRBJ1-1, with TRBD1 matching over 7 bases. Germline assignment: CDR1 SEHNR and CDR2 FQNEAQ (reference sequence). CDR3 length: 14 amino acids. V was clipped by 5 bases and J by 1 base; unmatched bases: 4. The CDR3 DNA follows: TGTGCCAGCAGCGACGGACAGGAGAACACTGAAGCTTTCTTT. Residues: CASSDGQENTEAFF. Full variable domain (outside the CDR3, taken from reference TRBV7-9 and TRBJ1-1): DTGVSQNPRHKITKRGQNVTFRCDPISEHNRLYWYRQTLGQGPEFLTYFQNEAQLEKSRLLSDRFSAERPKGSFSTLEIQRTEQGDSAMYLCASSDGQENTEAFFGQGTRLTVV.

V and J are TRBV13 and TRBJ2-1, with D possibly matching TRBD1 (6 bases). Trimming removed 5 bases from V and 2 bases from J, with 13 bases in between. This CDR3 has 15 residues. CDR1 and CDR2 (germline): PRHDT, FYEKMQ (reference sequence). The CDR3: CASSLTGRAYNEQFF. CDR3 bases: TGTGCCAGCAGCCTTACAGGGCGGGCCTACAATGAGCAGTTCTTC.

This clone turned up a few times. The rearrangement uses TRBV19 and TRBJ1-5; 7 nucleotides line up with TRBD1. CDR1 is LNHDA and CDR2 is SQIVND in the germline V gene (reference sequence). The CDR3 spans 15 residues. Trimming took 7 bases from V and 3 from J; bases not matched to a gene: 9. For the CDR3, the DNA is TGTGCCAGTAAAAAGACAGGGTTCTTCAATCAGCCCCAGCATTTT. This gives the protein CASKKTGFFNQPQHF.

In its sample, this clone was seen once. The rearrangement uses TRBV7-9 and TRBJ1-6; D call uncertain. V lost 5 bases and J lost 7, with 18 bases in between. The CDR3 is made up of 16 amino acids. Per germline, CDR1 SEHNR and CDR2 FQNEAQ (reference sequence). The CDR3 DNA follows: TGTGCCAGCAGCACCCCCGGGGTAACAGAGAATTCACCCCTCCACTTT. This encodes CASSTPGVTENSPLHF.

CDR3 coding DNA: TGTGCCAGCAGCATAGCCCTTTACAATGAGCAGTTCTTC. Protein: CASSIALYNEQFF. J is TRBJ2-1 and V is TRBV27, with unresolved D. Germline CDR1 MNHEY, CDR2 SMNVEV (reference sequence). This CDR3 region has 13 residues. Trimming stripped 6 bases from V and 4 bases from J, with 10 bases between.

CDR3 residues: CAWSFLSRDEQYF. In DNA, the CDR3 is TGTGCCTGGAGTTTCCTCTCGCGCGACGAGCAGTACTTC. The gene calls are TRBV30 and TRBJ2-7; the D is unclear. V was trimmed by 2 bases and J by 5 bases, leaving 13 bases between them. Germline assignment: CDR1 GTSNPN and CDR2 SVGIG (reference sequence). The length of the CDR3 is 13 residues.

The chain is built from TRBV7-3 and TRBJ2-1; TRBD1 aligns across 7 bases. This CDR3 region has 15 residues. J was trimmed by 4 bases and V by 5 bases; bases with no gene match: 8. CDR1 and CDR2 (germline): SGHTA, FQGTGA. The CDR3 is CASSQGTETYNEQFF. The CDR3 nucleotides are TGTGCCAGCAGCCAGGGGACAGAAACATACAATGAGCAGTTCTTC.